Presented here are 27 T cell receptor beta chains from one specimen sequenced in a study of OX40 agonist ivuxolimab in advanced cancers. Some clones are missing from TCRdb's copy, which holds only in-frame ones; the method was immunoSEQ multiplex PCR. The table has tens of thousands of clones, roughly 80% seen once; the top ten hold roughly 6.3%. Sequenced here: CD4+ or CD8+ T cells sorted from blood, sampled in a trial of the OX40 agonist ivuxolimab. The receptor set was obtained from an adult with an advanced solid tumor such as melanoma, head and neck, liver or kidney cancer.

There are a few counts of this clone. The chain uses TRBV2 and TRBJ1-2, with 7 nucleotides matching TRBD1. V was clipped by 5 bases and J by 7 bases; unmatched bases: 4. Germline assignment: CDR1 SNHLY and CDR2 FYNNEI. The CDR3 extends over 12 amino acids. The CDR3 loop is CASSQGGSGYTF. The CDR3 DNA reads TGTGCCAGCAGTCAGGGGGGGTCTGGCTACACCTTC.

The J gene is TRBJ2-3, the V gene TRBV7-2, with 9 bases lining up with TRBD1. Germline CDR1 reads SGHTA; CDR2 reads FQGNSA. Losses at the gene ends were 5 bases for V and 7 bases for J; bases not matched to a gene: 4. The CDR3 extends over 13 amino acids. The CDR3 nucleotides read TGTGCCAGCAGCCCGGACAGGGGATATACGCAGTATTTT. This sequence encodes CASSPDRGYTQYF.

The chain uses TRBV4-1 and TRBJ2-3; no reliable D call. Germline V gives CDR1 MGHRA, CDR2 YSYEKL. The V gene lost 2 bases and the J gene lost 6 bases, with 9 bases spanning the gap. This CDR3 has 13 residues. DNA of the CDR3: TGCGCCAGCAGCCAACAACATCAGGATACGCAGTATTTT. This gives the protein CASSQQHQDTQYF.

This chain joins TRBV9 and TRBJ2-5, with 9 bases aligning to TRBD1. The CDR3 contains 15 residues. The V segment lost 3 bases and the J segment 2 bases; nucleotides outside the gene matches: 5. The germline V gene encodes CDR1 SGDLS and CDR2 YYNGEE. The CDR3 DNA follows: TGTGCCAGCAGCGATGGGGACAGGGATCAAGAGACCCAGTACTTC. Protein product: CASSDGDRDQETQYF. The whole variable domain, filled in from reference TRBV9 and TRBJ2-5, reads DSGVTQTPKHLITATGQRVTLRCSPRSGDLSVYWYQQSLDQGLQFLIQYYNGEERAKGNILERFSAQQFPDLHSELNLSSLELGDSALYFCASSDGDRDQETQYFGPGTRLLVL.

The J gene is TRBJ1-4, the V gene TRBV28; 9 bases line up with TRBD1. The length of the CDR3 is 15 residues. After removal of 3 bases from V and 7 bases from J, the junction contained 6 bases not matched to a gene. The germline V gene encodes CDR1 MDHEN and CDR2 SYDVKM. CDR3 nucleotides: TGTGCCAGCAGTTTGTCCGGGACAGGGACTGAAAAACTGTTTTTT. This translates into CASSLSGTGTEKLFF. Variable domain in full (rest from reference TRBV28 and TRBJ1-4): DVKVTQSSRYLVKRTGEKVFLECVQDMDHENMFWYRQDPGLGLRLIYFSYDVKMKEKGDIPEGYSVSREKKERFSLILESASTNQTSMYLCASSLSGTGTEKLFFGSGTQLSVL.

The V gene is TRBV7-9, the J gene TRBJ1-2, with D uncertain. CDR1 is SEHNR and CDR2 is FQNEAQ in the germline V gene (reference sequence). V dropped 1 base and J dropped 5 bases, with 5 bases sitting between them. This CDR3 comprises 12 residues. The CDR3 DNA is TGTGCCAGCAGCTTAGATGAGTATGGCTACACCTTC. Amino acid sequence: CASSLDEYGYTF.

The chain recombines TRBV5-4 with TRBJ2-7, with D possibly matching TRBD1 (6 bases). The germline V gene has CDR1 SGHNT and CDR2 YYREEE (reference sequence). Trimming took off 4 bases at V and 6 bases at J, with 17 bases between the two ends. The CDR3 covers 14 residues. The CDR3 reads CASSRYKDSSEQYF. The DNA for the CDR3 is TGTGCCAGCAGCCGCTATAAGGACAGCAGCGAGCAGTACTTC.

V usage is TRBV28 and J usage is TRBJ2-5, with 13 bases identical to TRBD2. The CDR3 loop spans 16 amino acids. After removal of 10 bases from V and 1 base from J, the junction contained 9 bases not matched to a gene. Per the germline V gene, CDR1 is MDHEN and CDR2 is SYDVKM. CDR3 nucleotide sequence: TGTGCCACCAGGGACGGGACTAGCGGGATCCAAGAGACCCAGTACTTC. Amino acids: CATRDGTSGIQETQYF.

The V and J genes are TRBV9 and TRBJ2-1, with 9 positions matching TRBD1. Germline lookup yields CDR1 SGDLS and CDR2 YYNGEE. J gave up 3 bases and V 3 bases, and 13 bases lay outside the gene matches. The CDR3 extends over 18 amino acids. This CDR3 is CASSAHGAGTGFYNEQFF. The CDR3 DNA follows: TGTGCCAGCAGCGCCCACGGCGCCGGGACAGGGTTCTACAATGAGCAGTTCTTC.

This chain connects TRBV2 to TRBJ2-6; 11 bases map to TRBD1. Looked up from germline, CDR1 is SNHLY and CDR2 is FYNNEI. CDR3 length equals 16 residues. The ends lost 6 bases at V and 2 bases at J; junction bases unmatched: 3. The CDR3 region has the DNA TGTGCCAGCAGACCGGACAGGGGGCCTGGGGCCAACGTCCTGACTTTC. Encoded protein: CASRPDRGPGANVLTF.

The genes are TRBV4-1 and TRBJ1-1, with 7 bases lining up with TRBD1. Per the germline V gene, CDR1 is MGHRA and CDR2 is YSYEKL. V lost 1 base to trimming and J lost 6 bases; unmatched junction nucleotides: 11. The CDR3 is made up of 16 amino acids. In DNA, the CDR3 is TGCGCCAGCAGCCAAGTCCCTAAGGGGGCGCGAGCTGAAGCTTTCTTT. Its protein is CASSQVPKGARAEAFF.

For the CDR3, the DNA is TGTGCCAGCAGCAGAAGCGGGGGGGCCTCGGCAGATACGCAGTATTTT. Its translation: CASSRSGGASADTQYF. The chain is built from TRBV7-8 and TRBJ2-3; 10 positions agree with TRBD2. The CDR3 has 16 residues. J gave up 4 bases and V 5 bases, and 9 bases lay outside the gene matches. Germline values: CDR1 SGHVS, CDR2 FQNEAQ. Full variable domain (missing parts from reference TRBV7-8 and TRBJ2-3): GAGVSQSPRYKVAKRGQDVALRCDPISGHVSLFWYQQALGQGPEFLTYFQNEAQLDKSGLPSDRFFAERPEGSVSTLKIQRTQQEDSAVYLCASSRSGGASADTQYFGPGTRLTVL.

V usage is TRBV2 and J usage is TRBJ1-5; no reliable D call. Germline values: CDR1 SNHLY, CDR2 FYNNEI. V was shortened by 7 bases and J by 3 bases, with 10 bases between the two germline ends. The CDR3 consists of 13 residues. The CDR3 loop is CASTGSLNQPQHF. The CDR3, as DNA: TGTGCCAGCACGGGAAGCCTCAATCAGCCCCAGCATTTT.

V gene TRBV19 combines with J gene TRBJ1-5, with unresolved D. Germline CDR1 is LNHDA and CDR2 is SQIVND (reference sequence). Trimming took 3 bases from V and 4 from J, leaving 7 bases between them. The CDR3 runs to 13 residues. The CDR3 loop is CASSMAGNQPQHF. CDR3 DNA: TGTGCCAGTAGTATGGCGGGAAATCAGCCCCAGCATTTT.

The chain links TRBV10-3 to TRBJ2-7; a possible D gene is TRBD2 (5 bases). The length of the CDR3 is 13 residues. Germline V gives CDR1 ENHRY, CDR2 SYGVKD. The ends were cut back, 3 bases at V and 0 bases at J, with 6 bases in the middle. The CDR3 coding sequence is TGTGCCATCAGTGAACGGGACTCCTACGAGCAGTACGTC. It encodes CAISERDSYEQYV.

The rearrangement links TRBV19 to TRBJ2-1; TRBD2 agrees at 10 bases. Unmatched junction bases numbered 11, after V lost 7 bases and J lost 8 bases. Germline assignment: CDR1 LNHDA and CDR2 SQIVND (reference sequence). The CDR3 totals 15 residues. The CDR3 nucleotides are TGTGCCAGTATGCCCAGGGCTAGCGGGAGATATGAGCAGTTCTTC. Translating gives CASMPRASGRYEQFF. The full variable domain, its missing parts supplied by reference TRBV19 and TRBJ2-1, is DGGITQSPKYLFRKEGQNVTLSCEQNLNHDAMYWYRQDPGQGLRLIYYSQIVNDFQKGDIAEGYSVSREKKESFPLTVTSAQKNPTAFYLCASMPRASGRYEQFFGPGTRLTVL.

This clone was observed a handful of times. The gene calls are TRBV5-4 and TRBJ1-6; D unresolved. V lost 0 bases, J lost 14 bases, and 12 bases lay in between. From germline, CDR1 is SGHNT and CDR2 YYREEE (reference sequence). CDR3 size: 13 residues. The chain's CDR3 is CASSLAASSTLHF. The CDR3 coding sequence is TGTGCCAGCAGCTTGGCCGCCAGCTCGACCCTCCACTTT.

The gene calls are TRBV6-1 and TRBJ2-7; the D gene is possibly TRBD1 (5 bases). The V and J ends lost 7 bases and 2 bases respectively, with 12 bases between them. The length of the CDR3 is 13 residues. Germline CDR1 and CDR2: MNHNS and SASEGT. Here the CDR3 reads CASTAGSTYEQYV. DNA for the CDR3: TGTGCCAGCACCGCAGGGTCCACCTACGAGCAGTACGTC.

This clone has a handful of counts. The chain combines TRBV5-1 with TRBJ2-5, with TRBD2 identical over 8 bases. In germline, CDR1 is SGHRS, CDR2 YFSETQ. There are 15 residues in the CDR3. After removal of 0 bases from V and 1 base from J, the junction contained 2 bases not matched to a gene. CDR3 coding DNA: TGCGCCAGCAGCTTGGGAGCGGGGGCCCAAGAGACCCAGTACTTC. It translates to CASSLGAGAQETQYF.

The rearrangement uses TRBV28 and TRBJ2-3; 15 nucleotides line up with TRBD2. The CDR3 totals 15 residues. The germline V gene encodes CDR1 MDHEN and CDR2 SYDVKM. Unmatched junction bases numbered 4, after V lost 6 bases and J lost 6 bases. The CDR3 DNA follows: TGTGCCAGCAGCAGGACTAGCGGGAGGGTTGATACGCAGTATTTT. It translates to CASSRTSGRVDTQYF.

This chain uses TRBV9 with TRBJ1-3; the match to TRBD1 covers 8 bases. The CDR3 covers 17 residues. After removal of 4 bases from V and 0 bases from J, the junction contained 9 bases not matched to a gene. Germline-derived CDR1 and CDR2 are SGDLS and YYNGEE. The chain's CDR3 is CASSINADRASGNTIYF. The CDR3 region has the DNA TGTGCCAGCAGCATAAACGCGGACAGGGCCTCTGGAAACACCATATATTTT.

The chain carries TRBV7-9 and TRBJ1-1, with 7 bases lining up with TRBD1. Losses at the gene ends were 4 bases for V and 11 bases for J; bases not matched to a gene: 13. The length of the CDR3 is 14 residues. CDR1 and CDR2 from the germline V gene are SEHNR and FQNEAQ (reference sequence). The CDR3 nucleotides read TGTGCCAGCAGCTCGTCCGGGACAGAGATGAGGGCTTTCTTT. It encodes CASSSSGTEMRAFF.

This clone was observed a handful of times. The chain links TRBV9 to TRBJ2-2, with a tentative D call TRBD1 (6 bases). Germline V CDR1 and CDR2: SGDLS, YYNGEE. V gave up 0 bases and J gave up 5 bases, with 11 bases separating them. The CDR3 consists of 15 residues. The CDR3 reads CASSVAGAITGELFF. DNA for the CDR3: TGTGCCAGCAGCGTAGCAGGGGCCATTACCGGGGAGCTGTTTTTT.

This clone was found a few times. The chain links TRBV19 to TRBJ2-2; D is undetermined. The CDR3 is made up of 14 amino acids. The germline V gene has CDR1 LNHDA and CDR2 SQIVND (reference sequence). The ends were cut back, 6 bases at V and 0 bases at J, with 8 bases in the middle. CDR3 nucleotide sequence: TGTGCCAGTAGCCCCCTATCGAACACCGGGGAGCTGTTTTTT. Translating gives CASSPLSNTGELFF.

This rearrangement joins TRBV5-5 to TRBJ1-3; no reliable D call. V shed 3 bases and J shed 0 bases, with 4 bases lying between them. This CDR3 spans 13 amino acids. Looked up from germline, CDR1 is SGHKS and CDR2 is YYEKEE (reference sequence). This chain's CDR3 is CASSSGSGNTIYF. The CDR3 DNA follows: TGTGCCAGCAGCTCGGGCTCTGGAAACACCATATATTTT.

This clone was detected a few times. The J gene is TRBJ1-5, the V gene TRBV28; no clear D gene. Deletions cut 6 bases from V and 3 bases from J, with 12 bases between. Germline loops: CDR1 MDHEN, CDR2 SYDVKM. The CDR3 loop spans 14 amino acids. CDR3: CASSPGRFNQPQHF. The CDR3 nucleotides are TGTGCCAGCAGCCCCGGACGGTTCAATCAGCCCCAGCATTTT.

This clone was found a few times. The chain carries TRBV7-8 and TRBJ2-5; D could derive from TRBD1 or TRBD2 (6 bases each). Per the germline V gene, CDR1 is SGHVS and CDR2 is FQNEAQ. V was cut by 5 bases and J by 1 base, with 11 bases left in between. The CDR3 extends over 14 amino acids. The CDR3 DNA follows: TGTGCCAGCAGCCGGGGGCGGGCCCAAGAGACCCAGTACTTC. Translating gives CASSRGRAQETQYF.